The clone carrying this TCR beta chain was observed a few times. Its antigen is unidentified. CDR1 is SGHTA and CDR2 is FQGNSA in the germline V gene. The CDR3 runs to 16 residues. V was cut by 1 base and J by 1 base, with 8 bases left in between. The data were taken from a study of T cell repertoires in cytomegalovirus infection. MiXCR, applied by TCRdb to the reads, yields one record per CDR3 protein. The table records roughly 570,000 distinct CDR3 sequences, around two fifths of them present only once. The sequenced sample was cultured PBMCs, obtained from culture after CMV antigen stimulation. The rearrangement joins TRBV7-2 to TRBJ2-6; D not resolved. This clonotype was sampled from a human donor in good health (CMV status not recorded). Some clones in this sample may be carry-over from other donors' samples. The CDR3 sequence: CASSLGSPSGANVLTF. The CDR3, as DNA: TGTGCCAGCAGCTTAGGCTCACCTTCTGGGGCCAACGTCCTGACTTTC.